This TCR beta chain was retrieved from a study of blood T cell repertoires in COVID-19. Looking at the study overall: From the United States, Italy and Spain came samples of acute and convalescent COVID-19. PBMCs, B-cell-depleted T cells, or T cells were the source of the cDNA or gDNA that made up the material.

CDR3 size: 18 residues. Trimming pared 3 bases from V and 8 bases from J, leaving 28 bases between. Looked up from germline, CDR1 is SGHNT and CDR2 is YENEEA. While infection was still active, Seattle patients were enrolled and then followed longitudinally. Original processing methods: The authors estimated nucleated cell counts from reference gene primer amplification. The table came from immunoSEQ multiplex PCR; TCRdb's copy has only in-frame clones and leaves some out. V, J and clone size are those of that table, while D and trimming were read from the DNA. Among some 25,000 clones, 70% to 90% were seen once, and the ten largest hold less than 2.5%.

The receptor comes from a woman aged 65 to 85 with COVID-19, enrolled during active disease. The chain has TRBV11-3 and TRBJ1-1, with D maybe TRBD1 (6 bases). Sequenced input: peripheral blood. CDR3 coding DNA: TGTGCCAGCAGCTTTTACCCCCCCCGTACAGGGACCGAGAGAGAAGCTTTCTTT. It yields the protein CASSFYPPRTGTEREAFF. Filled out from reference TRBV11-3 and TRBJ1-1, the complete variable domain reads EAGVVQSPRYKIIEKKQPVAFWCNPISGHNTLYWYLQNLGQGPELLIRYENEEAVDDSQLPKDRFSAERLKGVDSTLKIQPAELGDSAVYLCASSFYPPRTGTEREAFFGQGTRLTVV.